A single sample is the source of the 22 T cell receptor beta chains below, sequenced in a study of blood T cell repertoires in COVID-19. Profiling relied on immunoSEQ multiplex PCR, and the TCRdb table lists in-frame clones only, not all of them. The data hold 470,000 or so clones, with around 85% observed a single time. The sample taken for sequencing was peripheral blood. The source of these receptors is a human donor in a cohort sampled during active COVID-19.

This chain uses TRBV19 with TRBJ2-7, with D tentatively TRBD1 (6 bases). The CDR3 runs to 15 residues. Germline CDR1 and CDR2: LNHDA and SQIVND (reference sequence). Trimming left V 6 bases short and J 2 bases short, with 17 bases between. The CDR3 sequence: CASSTGTGLTYEQYF. CDR3 bases: TGTGCCAGTAGCACCGGTACAGGGCTAACCTACGAGCAGTACTTC.

The chain links TRBV19 to TRBJ2-3, with D tentatively TRBD2 (6 bases). Germline loops: CDR1 LNHDA, CDR2 SQIVND (reference sequence). The CDR3 is made up of 14 amino acids. V was cut by 3 bases and J by 7 bases, with 14 bases left in between. The CDR3 sequence: CASSIRKEGNTQYF. For the CDR3, the DNA is TGTGCCAGTAGTATCCGTAAGGAGGGGAATACGCAGTATTTT.

The chain is built from TRBV29-1 and TRBJ2-5, with 10 bases matching TRBD1. This CDR3 spans 14 amino acids. Germline trimming cut 1 base from V and 5 bases from J; bases unmatched to any gene: 4. Looked up from germline, CDR1 is SQVTM and CDR2 is ANQGSEA. CDR3 nucleotide sequence: TGCAGCGTTGAAGGGGGACAGGGGATTGAGACCCAGTACTTC. It translates to CSVEGGQGIETQYF. Variable domain in full (rest from reference TRBV29-1 and TRBJ2-5): SAVISQKPSRDICQRGTSLTIQCQVDSQVTMMFWYRQQPGQSLTLIATANQGSEATYESGFVIDKFPISRPNLTFSTLTVSNMSPEDSSIYLCSVEGGQGIETQYFGPGTRLLVL.

This clone was detected once. The V and J genes are TRBV19 and TRBJ1-3; weak D call: TRBD1 (6 bases). V was pared by 5 bases and J by 0 bases, with 11 bases between. The V gene's germline CDR1 is LNHDA and CDR2 SQIVND (reference sequence). The CDR3 has 15 amino acids. The CDR3 spells CASSPGQHSGNTIYF. In nucleotides, the CDR3 is TGTGCCAGTAGTCCCGGACAGCACTCTGGAAACACCATATATTTT.

The V gene is TRBV11-1, the J gene TRBJ2-2; D remains ambiguous. The CDR3 runs to 14 residues. Germline V lookup: CDR1 SGHAT, CDR2 FQDESV (reference sequence). V lost 1 base, J lost 6 bases, and 9 bases lay in between. CDR3 in amino acids: CASSLGSLAGELFF. CDR3 DNA: TGTGCCAGCAGCTTAGGTAGTCTCGCCGGGGAGCTGTTTTTT.

The chain couples TRBV10-3 to TRBJ1-4; the D is unclear. This CDR3 region has 12 residues. Trimming stripped 4 bases from V and 5 bases from J, with 5 bases between. Germline lookup yields CDR1 ENHRY and CDR2 SYGVKD. The CDR3 is CAISAQNEKLFF. The CDR3 DNA reads as TGTGCCATCAGTGCCCAGAATGAAAAACTGTTTTTT.

This chain joins TRBV20-1 and TRBJ2-1; 11 bases align to TRBD2. Trimming at V came to 3 bases and at J to 8 bases, leaving 12 bases not matched to a gene. Germline CDR1 DFQATT, CDR2 SNEGSKA (reference sequence). The CDR3 is 16 amino acids. The CDR3 region has the DNA TGCAGTGCTAGTGGTAGCGGGAGGGCGACTAACGATGAGCAGTTCTTC. Protein: CSASGSGRATNDEQFF.

J is TRBJ2-1 and V is TRBV14; no definite D call. The CDR3 runs to 16 residues. V was pared by 5 bases and J by 0 bases, with 14 bases between. CDR1 SGHDN and CDR2 FVKESK come from the germline V gene. The CDR3 DNA reads TGTGCCAGCAGCGGCCGCAAGGAGAGCTCCTACAATGAGCAGTTCTTC. It codes for CASSGRKESSYNEQFF.

The V call is TRBV19, the J call TRBJ2-1, with 11 bases matching TRBD1. V lost 1 base and J lost 4; bases outside the gene matches: 3. From germline, CDR1 is LNHDA and CDR2 SQIVND (reference sequence). The CDR3 is 16 amino acids. In DNA, the CDR3 is TGTGCCAGTAGTATAGGGAGGGACAGGGGGTACAATGAGCAGTTCTTC. Translation: CASSIGRDRGYNEQFF.

The V call is TRBV27, the J call TRBJ2-1; 8 positions agree with TRBD1. The CDR3 has 17 amino acids. Germline CDR1 MNHEY, CDR2 SMNVEV (reference sequence). Unmatched junction bases numbered 7, after V lost 3 bases and J lost 0 bases. This CDR3 is CASSLVTGVGSYNEQFF. CDR3 coding DNA: TGTGCCAGCAGTTTGGTGACAGGGGTGGGCTCCTACAATGAGCAGTTCTTC.

This chain uses TRBV24-1 with TRBJ2-1, with 9 bases aligning to TRBD2. The CDR3 consists of 13 residues. V shed 9 bases and J 6 bases; nucleotides not matched to a gene: 5. Per the germline V gene, CDR1 is KGHDR and CDR2 is SFDVKD. This chain's CDR3 is CATEASGINEQFF. The CDR3 DNA reads as TGTGCCACCGAGGCTAGCGGGATCAATGAGCAGTTCTTC.

The chain combines TRBV7-8 with TRBJ2-1; D is undetermined. Per the germline V gene, CDR1 is SGHVS and CDR2 is FQNEAQ. The CDR3 loop spans 12 amino acids. With 1 base removed from V and 6 bases from J, the gap between germline ends came to 4 bases. The CDR3 region is CASSLVSNEQFF. The CDR3 DNA reads as TGTGCCAGCAGCTTAGTTAGCAATGAGCAGTTCTTC.

The chain uses TRBV9 and TRBJ2-5; the match to TRBD2 covers 10 bases. In germline, CDR1 is SGDLS, CDR2 YYNGEE. The CDR3 is 16 amino acids. Trimming cost V 2 bases and J 7 bases; bases outside gene matches: 11. CDR3 loop: CASSVALAGEGGTQYF. Here the CDR3 DNA reads TGTGCCAGCAGCGTGGCCCTAGCGGGAGAAGGGGGGACCCAGTACTTC.

The CDR3 DNA sequence: TGTGCCAGCAGTGACGGTGAGGGGGATGAAGCTTTCTTT. Its protein is CASSDGEGDEAFF. The rearrangement links TRBV6-1 to TRBJ1-1; D is possibly TRBD1 (6 bases). V lost 3 bases and J 7 bases, leaving 12 bases between the germline ends. The CDR3 spans 13 residues. Germline CDR1 and CDR2: MNHNS and SASEGT.

The chain has TRBV11-1 and TRBJ1-2; D gene unclear. CDR1 is SGHAT and CDR2 is FQDESV in the germline V gene (reference sequence). The V end was cut by 4 bases, the J end by 4 bases, with 13 bases between. This CDR3 region has 14 residues. The CDR3 coding sequence is TGTGCCAGCAGCTCGCCGGGAGCTACCTATGGCTACACCTTC. Protein sequence: CASSSPGATYGYTF.

The chain carries TRBV19 and TRBJ2-7, with TRBD2 as a possible D gene (6 bases). The CDR3 sequence is 13 residues long. V was shortened by 2 bases and J by 5 bases, with 10 bases between the two germline ends. Germline loops: CDR1 LNHDA, CDR2 SQIVND (reference sequence). In nucleotides, the CDR3 is TGTGCCAGTAGTATAAGGGGAGGCGACGAGCAGTACTTC. This sequence encodes CASSIRGGDEQYF.

The chain employs TRBV2 and TRBJ1-1; a weak D match, TRBD1 (6 bases). Germline V gene data show CDR1 as SNHLY and CDR2 as FYNNEI. The CDR3 runs 10 residues. V was shortened by 8 bases and J by 7 bases, with 8 bases between the two germline ends. CDR3 in amino acids: CASGQFEAFF. The CDR3 region has the DNA TGTGCCAGCGGACAGTTTGAAGCTTTCTTT.

This chain connects TRBV28 to TRBJ1-5; 7 bases fit TRBD1. Per germline, CDR1 MDHEN and CDR2 SYDVKM. V lost 6 bases, J lost 0 bases, and 11 bases stayed unmatched. CDR3 length equals 17 residues. The CDR3 DNA reads TGTGCCAGCAGAAGACCGGGACAGAGATATAGCAATCAGCCCCAGCATTTT. Translated, it gives CASRRPGQRYSNQPQHF.

V usage is TRBV19 and J usage is TRBJ1-2; possible D gene TRBD1, 6 bases. V dropped 3 bases and J dropped 0 bases, with 20 bases sitting between them. CDR3 size: 18 residues. Germline V gene data show CDR1 as LNHDA and CDR2 as SQIVND (reference sequence). This CDR3 reads CASSIYRDTARSNYGYTF. The CDR3 DNA sequence: TGTGCCAGTAGTATCTACCGGGACACCGCAAGATCTAACTATGGCTACACCTTC.

V gene TRBV7-8 combines with J gene TRBJ2-5; D perhaps matches TRBD2 (7 bases). CDR3 length equals 15 residues. V dropped 5 bases and J dropped 5 bases, with 18 bases sitting between them. Germline loops: CDR1 SGHVS, CDR2 FQNEAQ. CDR3: CASSGKRDQGETQYF. In nucleotides, the CDR3 is TGTGCCAGCAGCGGGAAGCGGGACCAGGGGGAGACCCAGTACTTC.

The table lists this clone with a count of one. This chain uses TRBV4-3 with TRBJ1-2; 8 bases match TRBD1. CDR1 is LGHNA, CDR2 YSLEER, per germline. J gave up 0 bases and V 4 bases, and 10 bases lay outside the gene matches. The CDR3 covers 17 residues. CDR3 sequence reads: CASSRSDRELANYGYTF. CDR3 nucleotides: TGCGCCAGCAGCCGGTCGGACAGGGAGCTTGCTAACTATGGCTACACCTTC.

The chain recombines TRBV28 with TRBJ1-3; D is uncertain. The CDR3 totals 13 residues. V lost 6 bases and J lost 2, with 8 bases in between. Germline-derived CDR1 and CDR2 are MDHEN and SYDVKM. The CDR3 nucleotides read TGTGCCAGCAGCCCGACTCCTGGAAACACCATATATTTT. Amino acids: CASSPTPGNTIYF. Together with reference TRBV28 and TRBJ1-3, the CDR3 gives the full variable domain: DVKVTQSSRYLVKRTGEKVFLECVQDMDHENMFWYRQDPGLGLRLIYFSYDVKMKEKGDIPEGYSVSREKKERFSLILESASTNQTSMYLCASSPTPGNTIYFGEGSWLTVV.